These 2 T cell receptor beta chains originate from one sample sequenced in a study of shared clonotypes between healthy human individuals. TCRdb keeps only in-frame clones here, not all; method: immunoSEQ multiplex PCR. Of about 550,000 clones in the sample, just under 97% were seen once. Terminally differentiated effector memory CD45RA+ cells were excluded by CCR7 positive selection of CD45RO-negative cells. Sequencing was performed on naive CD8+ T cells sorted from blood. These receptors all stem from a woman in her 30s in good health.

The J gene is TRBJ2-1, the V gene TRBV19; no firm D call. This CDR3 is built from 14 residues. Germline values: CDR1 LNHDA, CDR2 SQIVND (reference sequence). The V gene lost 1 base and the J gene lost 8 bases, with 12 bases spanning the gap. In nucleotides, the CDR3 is TGTGCCAGTAGTATAGGACCGCTCGGCCATGAGCAGTTCTTC. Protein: CASSIGPLGHEQFF.

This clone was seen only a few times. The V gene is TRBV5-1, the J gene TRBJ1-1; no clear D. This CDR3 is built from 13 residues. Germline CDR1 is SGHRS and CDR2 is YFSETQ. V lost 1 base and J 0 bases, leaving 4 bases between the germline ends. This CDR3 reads CASSLWVNTEAFF. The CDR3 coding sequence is TGCGCCAGCAGCTTGTGGGTGAACACTGAAGCTTTCTTT.